This T cell receptor (beta chain) came from a study of radiotherapy plus CTLA-4 blockade in lung cancer. The CDR3 length is 15 residues. Trimming left V 1 base short and J 1 base short, with 10 bases between. The V gene's germline CDR1 is MGHRA and CDR2 YSYEKL. Assay: immunoSEQ multiplex PCR; the TCRdb copy retains only in-frame clones and omits some. The sample has approximately 94,000 clones, about four fifths seen once. Findings and limits, study-wide: Researchers report tumor-derived TCR clones expanding in blood after radiotherapy plus ipilimumab.

Comments on this clone: Its antigen is not identified. Other DNA sequences in this specimen translate into the identical CDR3.

This TCR was recovered from a human donor with non-small cell lung cancer that progressed on radiotherapy plus ipilimumab. This chain uses TRBV4-1 with TRBJ2-5; perhaps TRBD2 as D (6 bases). Sample: peripheral blood, taken from a patient treated with radiotherapy plus ipilimumab. As DNA, the CDR3 is TGCGCCAGCAGCCAAGCGACGGGGGTCCAAGAGACCCAGTACTTC. Translated: CASSQATGVQETQYF.